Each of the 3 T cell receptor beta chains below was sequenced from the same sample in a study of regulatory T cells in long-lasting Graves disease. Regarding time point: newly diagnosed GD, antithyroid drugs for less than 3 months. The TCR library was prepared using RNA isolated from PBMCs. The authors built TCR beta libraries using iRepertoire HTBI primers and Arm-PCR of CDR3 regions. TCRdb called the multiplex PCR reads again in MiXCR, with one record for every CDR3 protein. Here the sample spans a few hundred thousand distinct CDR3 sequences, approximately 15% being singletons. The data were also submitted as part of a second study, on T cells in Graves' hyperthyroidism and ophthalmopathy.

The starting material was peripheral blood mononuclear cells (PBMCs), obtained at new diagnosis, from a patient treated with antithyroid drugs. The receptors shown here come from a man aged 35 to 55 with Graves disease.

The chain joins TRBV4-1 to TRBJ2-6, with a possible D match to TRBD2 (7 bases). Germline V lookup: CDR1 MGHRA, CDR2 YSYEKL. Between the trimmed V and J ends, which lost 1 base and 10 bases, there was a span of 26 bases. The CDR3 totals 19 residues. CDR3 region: CASSQGGMVGGQFLNVLTF. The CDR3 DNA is TGCGCCAGCAGCCAAGGAGGGATGGTCGGGGGGCAGTTTCTAAACGTCCTGACTTTC.

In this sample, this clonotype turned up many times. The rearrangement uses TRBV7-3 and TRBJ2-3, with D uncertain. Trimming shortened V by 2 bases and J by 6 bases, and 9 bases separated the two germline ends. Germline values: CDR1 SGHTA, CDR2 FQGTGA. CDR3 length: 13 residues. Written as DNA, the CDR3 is TGTGCCAGCAGCTTATCTAAAAGGGATACGCAGTATTTT. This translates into CASSLSKRDTQYF.

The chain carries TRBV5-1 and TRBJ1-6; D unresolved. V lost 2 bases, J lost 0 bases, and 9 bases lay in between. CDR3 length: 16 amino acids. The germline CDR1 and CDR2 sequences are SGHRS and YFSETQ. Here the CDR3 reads CASSLSGSSYNSPLHF. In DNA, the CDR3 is TGCGCCAGCAGCTTATCGGGGAGCTCCTATAATTCACCCCTCCACTTT.